This T cell receptor (beta chain) was obtained from a study of beta chain features in type 1 diabetes. CDR1 and CDR2 from the germline V gene are GTSNPN and SVGIG (reference sequence). The germline V and J ends were trimmed by 3 bases and 3 bases, with 15 bases remaining between them. This CDR3 region has 14 residues. Each donor gave one heparinised blood draw averaging around 0.12 L. This clone was observed a handful of times. The sequenced template was cDNA made from the entire isolated RNA. Clones were sequenced by immunoSEQ multiplex PCR, and TCRdb holds only the in-frame ones, with some missing. The sample includes around 500,000 clones, roughly 31% seen only once; the top ten take roughly 0.066%.

This chain uses TRBV30 with TRBJ2-7; the D gene could be TRBD1 or TRBD2 (5 bases each). Sequenced input: naive CD4+ T cells from blood. This clonotype was sampled from a man between 18 and 35 years old in good health. In DNA form, the CDR3 reads TGTGCCTGGAGCCCGGGGCTAGGGAACTACGAGCAGTACTTC. Translating it yields CAWSPGLGNYEQYF.